This T cell receptor beta chain was identified in a study of cytomegalovirus exposure and HLA in healthy donors. The germline V gene encodes CDR1 ENHRY and CDR2 SYGVKD. The CDR3 is 12 residues long. Between the trimmed V and J ends, which lost 2 bases and 10 bases, there was a span of 8 bases. Only in-frame clones appear in the TCRdb table, and some are missing; sequencing was by immunoSEQ multiplex PCR. This sample has about 150,000 clones, with 80% to 90% found just once. The chain joins TRBV10-3 to TRBJ1-4; D unclear. Sequenced material: PBMCs. The TCR comes from a young man in good health and CMV-seropositive. In DNA form, the CDR3 reads TGTGCCATCAGTGAGAGTTCGGGAAAACTGTTTTTT. Protein sequence: CAISESSGKLFF.